This T cell receptor beta chain came from a study of cytomegalovirus exposure and HLA in healthy donors (dated by TCRdb to the late 2010s). About the investigation overall: According to a later analysis, one platform produced both the 100 to 150 validation repertoires and the 620 or so repertoires of the first cohort. The study aimed to test whether signatures of past pathogen exposure could be identified by cataloging public T cell receptors. Besides the first cohort of roughly 660 subjects, a separate validation cohort made up of 120 different subjects was used. The study combined high-throughput TCR immunosequencing, statistical association of individual TCRs with disease status, and machine learning to predict cytomegalovirus infection status.

The donors were included in the validation cohort of 120 subjects, a group kept apart from the roughly 690-subject first cohort. Libraries were built with the immunoSEQ multiplex PCR assay. As for the authors' bioinformatics: A statistical classification framework was developed to diagnose cytomegalovirus status using the catalog of TCR beta chain sequences. TCRdb took this table from immuneACCESS and kept in-frame rearrangements with V and J called. Such tables lack part of the clones; where checked against another copy, unresolved V genes explain under half of the gap, and the rest is unexplained. The V and J calls and clone size are taken from that table; D and trimming were inferred from the DNA. The table for this sample lists fewer than 200,000 clones; around nine tenths of them were counted only once. Of the sample, roughly 3% is held by the ten largest clones. Concerning this clone: This clone's antigen is unknown. Base qualities are missing; no much larger clone stands one base away.

Reading from cysteine to phenylalanine, the CDR3 counts 14 amino acids. Of the read, only the CDR3 DNA is kept; its 42 bases are in frame from base 1. Taken from the germline V gene, the CDR1 and CDR2 loops are MDHEN and SYDVKM. Clipping removes 7 bases from V and 8 bases from J, with 11 as the unmatched junction base count. What the study reported, not specific to this receptor: Most TCR sequences were seen in very few donors, while some public TCRs were found in many individuals. It was suggested by the authors that the approach could potentially be generalized to other disease states and immunological phenotypes. Of the cluster scores, 90% to 95% were above 0 in a later analysis, which found that TCRs clustered in the first cohort also tended to co-occur in the 120 validation repertoires. In both the original and validation cohorts, the classifier was reported to diagnose cytomegalovirus status with high specificity and sensitivity. A later analysis had no HLA typing for the validation cohort, so co-occurrence there was scored across all 130 or so repertoires. The study gave a list of 150 to 200 TCR beta chains associated with cytomegalovirus. A few of the identified cytomegalovirus-associated TCR beta chains were confirmed in vitro to be specific for cytomegalovirus antigens.

The chain employs TRBV28 and TRBJ2-1; 7 central bases correspond to TRBD2. This clonotype was sampled from a man between 18 and 29 years old in good health and CMV-seropositive. Sequencing input: PBMCs. The CDR3 has the sequence CASKGGGRVDEQFF. The nucleotides read TGTGCCAGCAAGGGCGGAGGGAGGGTCGATGAGCAGTTCTTC.